This passage covers 24 T cell receptor beta chains from one sample sequenced in a study of CD8+CD57+ T cells in acquired aplastic anemia. The template used for profiling TCR beta VDJ and CDR3 was genomic DNA. TCRdb re-called the reads through MiXCR, storing one row per CDR3 protein. Of roughly 290,000 distinct CDR3 sequences listed, 56% are singletons. All sequencing subjects had displayed CD8+CD57+ cell expansion on flow cytometry. Sequenced sample: sorted CD4+, CD8+, or CD8+CD57+ T cells (not recorded which) from PBMCs. These receptors originate from a human donor with aplastic anemia.

The chain uses TRBV14 and TRBJ2-7, with D perhaps given as TRBD1 or TRBD2 (5 bases each). The germline gives CDR1 SGHDN, CDR2 FVKESK. CDR3 length equals 14 residues. V lost 3 bases, J lost 5 bases, and 14 bases lay in between. The CDR3 region has the DNA TGTGCCAGCAGCCATGCAAGGTGGGGGAACGAGCAGTACTTC. Its protein is CASSHARWGNEQYF.

CDR3 region: CASSLFGTGMNDSPLHF. Written as DNA, the CDR3 is TGTGCCAGCAGTTTATTTGGGACAGGGATGAACGATTCACCCCTCCACTTT. The chain employs TRBV27 and TRBJ1-6; 9 bases match TRBD1. This CDR3 is 17 amino acids long. Germline V gives CDR1 MNHEY, CDR2 SMNVEV (reference sequence). Germline trimming cut 1 base from V and 8 bases from J; bases unmatched to any gene: 9.

The gene calls are TRBV24-1 and TRBJ1-5, with 8 nucleotides matching TRBD1. CDR3 length: 16 amino acids. After removal of 0 bases from V and 2 bases from J, the junction contained 2 bases not matched to a gene. CDR1 and CDR2 from the germline V gene are KGHDR and SFDVKD. CDR3: CATSDLQGAGNQPQHF. CDR3 DNA sequence: TGTGCCACCAGTGATTTGCAGGGGGCGGGCAATCAGCCCCAGCATTTT.

About this clonotype itself: Compared with germline, one end of the junction differs, possibly owing to a read error. The rearrangement uses TRBV20-1 and TRBJ2-5; D perhaps matches TRBD2 (6 bases). CDR1 DFQATT and CDR2 SNEGSKA come from the germline V gene (reference sequence). This CDR3 comprises 12 residues. The CDR3 region is CSASDAQETQYF. The DNA of the CDR3 is TGCAGCGCTAGCGATGCCCAAGAGACCCAGTACTTC.

Of note for this clonotype: A read error may produce the germline difference seen at one junction end. V and J are TRBV2 and TRBJ2-3; 8 positions agree with TRBD2. In germline, CDR1 is SNHLY, CDR2 FYNNEI. The CDR3 has 16 amino acids. The CDR3 loop is CAISVGSGTGADTQYF. The CDR3, as DNA: TGTGCCATCAGTGTAGGTAGCGGGACGGGGGCAGATACGCAGTATTTT.

This clonotype showed up just once. CDR3 nucleotide sequence: TGCGCCAGCAGTTTAGCTCTCGGAGAGACCCAGTACTTC. Its translation is CASSLALGETQYF. The J gene is TRBJ2-5, the V gene TRBV10-2, with no clear D. CDR3 size: 13 residues. The V gene's germline CDR1 is WSHSY and CDR2 SAAADI. The germline V and J ends were trimmed by 5 bases and 4 bases, with 11 bases remaining between them.

This clonotype has ten or more counts. The genes are TRBV2 and TRBJ2-6; D ambiguous. Germline V CDR1 and CDR2: SNHLY, FYNNEI. The length of the CDR3 is 16 residues. Trimming shortened V by 2 bases and J by 0 bases, and 8 bases separated the two germline ends. The CDR3 protein is CASSESRSSGANVLTF. The CDR3 DNA is TGTGCCAGCAGTGAATCCAGAAGCTCTGGGGCCAACGTCCTGACTTTC.

V is TRBV5-1 and J is TRBJ2-7, with no clear D. V was trimmed by 7 bases and J by 3 bases, leaving 14 bases between them. There are 13 residues in the CDR3. Germline V CDR1 and CDR2: SGHRS, YFSETQ. The CDR3 DNA reads TGCGCCAGCTCGTATCGGACCCACTACGAGCAGTACTTC. This translates into CASSYRTHYEQYF.

This clonotype was recorded many times. The genes are TRBV11-2 and TRBJ2-3, with 10 bases lining up with TRBD2. Per the germline V gene, CDR1 is SGHAT and CDR2 is FQNNGV. V lost 4 bases, J lost 1 base, and 5 bases stayed unmatched. There are 16 residues in the CDR3. As DNA, the CDR3 is TGTGCCAGCAGCTGGGGCGGGACTAGCGGCACAGATACGCAGTATTTT. Amino acids: CASSWGGTSGTDTQYF.

There are a few counts of this clonotype. This sequence joins TRBV10-3 and TRBJ1-2, with 9 nucleotides matching TRBD1. The CDR3 is 13 amino acids. Germline trimming cut 4 bases from V and 5 bases from J; bases unmatched to any gene: 2. From germline, CDR1 is ENHRY and CDR2 SYGVKD. The CDR3 here is CAISGDREYGYTF. The CDR3 nucleotides are TGTGCCATCAGTGGGGACAGGGAGTATGGCTACACCTTC.

This clonotype has only a few counts. A read error may account for a junction end that differs from germline. The chain couples TRBV7-8 to TRBJ2-7; 7 bases map to TRBD2. The CDR3 has 13 residues. Germline V gives CDR1 SGHVS, CDR2 FQNEAQ. CDR3 DNA sequence: TGTGCCAGCAGCCAAGGGCGGGGGTACGTGCAGTACTTC. It specifies CASSQGRGYVQYF.

The chain recombines TRBV29-1 with TRBJ1-2; a possible D gene is TRBD1 (5 bases). The CDR3 has 13 residues. Germline V CDR1 and CDR2: SQVTM, ANQGSEA. Trimming removed 1 base at V and 4 bases at J, with 10 bases between. The CDR3 is CSVEGQPTYGYTF. The CDR3 nucleotides read TGCAGCGTTGAAGGACAGCCAACCTATGGCTACACCTTC. The full variable domain, completed using reference TRBV29-1 and TRBJ1-2, is SAVISQKPSRDICQRGTSLTIQCQVDSQVTMMFWYRQQPGQSLTLIATANQGSEATYESGFVIDKFPISRPNLTFSTLTVSNMSPEDSSIYLCSVEGQPTYGYTFGSGTRLTVV.

This clonotype occurred a few times. The chain combines TRBV10-3 with TRBJ1-4; D is unresolved. The CDR3 extends over 17 amino acids. Germline values: CDR1 ENHRY, CDR2 SYGVKD. The V end was cut by 4 bases, the J end by 0 bases, with 15 bases between. CDR3 region: CAISARDGLSTNEKLFF. DNA of the CDR3: TGTGCCATCAGTGCTCGTGACGGATTATCAACTAATGAAAAACTGTTTTTT.

In its sample, this clonotype was seen many times. The chain joins TRBV5-8 to TRBJ2-2; the D gene is possibly TRBD2 (5 bases). Looked up from germline, CDR1 is SGHTS and CDR2 is YDEGEE. V gave up 4 bases and J gave up 7 bases, with 14 bases separating them. The CDR3 runs to 14 residues. The CDR3 is CASSPGTRIGELFF. The CDR3 DNA follows: TGTGCCAGCAGCCCCGGCACTAGAATCGGGGAGCTGTTTTTT.

This clonotype was seen at least ten times. V usage is TRBV6-5 and J usage is TRBJ1-4; TRBD1 agrees at 9 bases. The CDR3 contains 14 residues. V trimming: 5 bases; J trimming: 8 bases; junction bases outside the gene matches: 6. Germline assignment: CDR1 MNHEY and CDR2 SVGAGI. Here the CDR3 reads CASSKTGGEEKLFF. CDR3 nucleotides: TGTGCCAGCAGTAAGACAGGGGGGGAGGAAAAACTGTTTTTT.

The V gene is TRBV24-1, the J gene TRBJ2-1; D assignment may be TRBD1 or TRBD2 (5 bases each). Germline assignment: CDR1 KGHDR and CDR2 SFDVKD. This CDR3 spans 15 amino acids. V was clipped by 3 bases and J by 5 bases, with 13 bases between them. The CDR3 DNA reads TGTGCCACCAGTGATGGGACCAAAACTCACAATGAGCAGTTCTTC. Translated, it gives CATSDGTKTHNEQFF.

This rearrangement joins TRBV7-8 to TRBJ2-2, with D possibly being TRBD2 (6 bases). This CDR3 contains 17 residues. V lost 1 base and J lost 1, with 13 bases in between. CDR1 is SGHVS and CDR2 is FQNEAQ in the germline V gene. The CDR3 sequence is CASSLGGIGWNTGELFF. The CDR3, as DNA: TGTGCCAGCAGCTTAGGCGGGATCGGCTGGAACACCGGGGAGCTGTTTTTT.

The chain recombines TRBV10-3 with TRBJ1-2; D uncertain. CDR1 ENHRY and CDR2 SYGVKD come from the germline V gene. Trimming took off 5 bases at V and 3 bases at J, with 13 bases between the two ends. The CDR3 runs to 14 residues. As DNA, the CDR3 is TGTGCCATCAGTCCCCCGGGCCTGGACTATGGCTACACCTTC. Translated: CAISPPGLDYGYTF.

This clonotype was detected only a few times. The V and J genes are TRBV10-3 and TRBJ2-7; D gene uncertain. Trimming cost V 1 base and J 1 base, with 5 bases left between them. This CDR3 is built from 13 residues. Germline CDR1 reads ENHRY; CDR2 reads SYGVKD. CDR3 region: CAISEWQSYEQYF. The CDR3 nucleotides read TGTGCCATCAGTGAGTGGCAGTCCTACGAGCAGTACTTC.

V usage is TRBV24-1 and J usage is TRBJ1-3; 8 bases map to TRBD1. CDR3 length: 17 residues. The germline V gene has CDR1 KGHDR and CDR2 SFDVKD. With V trimmed by 3 bases and J by 3 bases, 9 bases remained unmatched. The CDR3 sequence is CATSDIDRGINGNTIYF. In nucleotides, the CDR3 is TGTGCCACCAGTGATATCGACAGGGGAATAAATGGAAACACCATATATTTT.

This clonotype was seen many times. This CDR3 reads CASSLASGGAWETQYF. As DNA, the CDR3 is TGTGCCAGCAGCTTAGCGAGCGGGGGGGCCTGGGAGACCCAGTACTTC. The chain recombines TRBV7-6 with TRBJ2-5, with 10 positions matching TRBD2. The CDR3 sequence is 16 residues long. V was pared by 0 bases and J by 5 bases, with 6 bases of the junction left unmatched. From germline, CDR1 is SGHVS and CDR2 FNYEAQ.

This sequence joins TRBV12-3 or TRBV12-4 and TRBJ1-4; TRBD1 might be the D (5 bases). V lost 8 bases, J lost 5 bases, and 18 bases lay in between. The CDR3 covers 15 residues. The CDR3 reads CASSGTMRRNEKLFF. The DNA of the CDR3 is TGTGCCAGCTCCGGGACGATGCGTCGGAATGAAAAACTGTTTTTT.

V is TRBV20-1 and J is TRBJ2-7, with D perhaps TRBD1 (6 bases). V was cut by 6 bases and J by 1 base, with 13 bases left in between. The CDR3 loop spans 13 amino acids. The germline CDR1 and CDR2 sequences are DFQATT and SNEGSKA (reference sequence). For the CDR3, the DNA is TGCAGTGCCCCCAGGACAGTGTCCTACGAGCAGTACTTC. This gives the protein CSAPRTVSYEQYF.

The CDR3: CASSRHTGEGYTF. In DNA, the CDR3 is TGTGCCAGCAGTCGTCACACAGGGGAGGGCTACACCTTC. The chain is built from TRBV9 and TRBJ1-2; TRBD1 aligns across 7 bases. With 5 bases clipped from V and 8 bases from J, the junction kept 9 bases outside the gene matches. The germline V gene encodes CDR1 SGDLS and CDR2 YYNGEE. The length of the CDR3 is 13 residues.